This T cell receptor (beta chain) was sequenced in a study of hypomethylating agent response in myelodysplastic syndrome. Notes on the study in general: Across all patients and within response groups, hypomethylating treatment left richness, diversity and clonality without significant change.

Remarks on this clone: The antigen is unknown.

The CDR3 runs 13 residues. Trimming left V 2 bases short and J 4 bases short, with 8 bases between. The germline gives CDR1 SEHNR, CDR2 FQNEAQ (reference sequence). Two replicates of 200 ng each gave 400 ng DNA per sample, survey resolution. Authors' processing steps: VDJdb flagged around 1.6% of 150,000 to 200,000 unique clonotypes as previously reported viral-epitope-specific. The protocol was immunoSEQ multiplex PCR, while the TCRdb copy is restricted to in-frame clones and leaves out a portion. That table is the source of V, J and clone size, and D and trimming were worked out from the DNA. The sample holds some 3,700 clones, 70% to 90% seen once.

Material: bone marrow, obtained before or after starting hypomethylating agent treatment for myelodysplastic syndrome (not recorded which). The TCR comes from a human donor with myelodysplastic syndrome. The chain combines TRBV7-9 with TRBJ1-1; no clear D gene. DNA of the CDR3: TGTGCCAGCAGCTTACAGACGGTCACTGAAGCTTTCTTT. It encodes CASSLQTVTEAFF.